Listed below are T cell receptor beta chains from one sample, sequenced in a study of T cell repertoires in ileal Crohn's disease. The repertoire was sequenced with immunoSEQ multiplex PCR; TCRdb's copy has only in-frame clones and lacks some. This table has about 9,600 clones, approximately 82% appearing once. The specimen was ileal tissue. These receptors were collected from an adult with Crohn's disease. CDR3s include the opening cysteine and the closing phenylalanine or tryptophan. The D gene is left open where the match is weak. Clone size is not always given. Where it is, it says once, few, many or a class for expanded clones.

v_call,d_call,j_call,clone_size,cdr3_nt,cdr3_aa
TRBV29-1,TRBD1,TRBJ1-4,few,TGCAGCGGCCGTGGACAGGCTAATGAAAAACTGTTTTTT,CSGRGQANEKLFF
TRBV5-1,.,TRBJ1-4,.,TGCGCCAGCAGCTTACAGGGACCTAATGAAAAACTGTTTTTT,CASSLQGPNEKLFF
TRBV7-2,TRBD2,TRBJ2-3,.,TGTGCCAGCAGCTTATCCGCTAGCGGGAGAGATACGCAGTATTTT,CASSLSASGRDTQYF
TRBV5-1,TRBD1,TRBJ2-2,.,TGCGCCGCCTCGTCCTCGACAGGGGCAACCGGGGAGCTGTTTTTT,CAASSSTGATGELFF
TRBV27,.,TRBJ2-7,once,TGTGCCAGCAGTCCCAGTGGCGAGCAGTACTTC,CASSPSGEQYF
TRBV2,TRBD1,TRBJ1-3,.,TGTGCCAGCAGCCGGGACAGGGGGCAAACTGGAAACACCATATATTTT,CASSRDRGQTGNTIYF
TRBV5-1,.,TRBJ1-2,.,TGCGCCAGCAGCTTAGGCAAGGACAGAAATAACCGTCGGCATGGCTACACCTTC,CASSLGKDRNNRRHGYTF
TRBV2,TRBD1,TRBJ1-4,.,TGTGCCAGCAGGAGGGACAGGGGGAATGAAAAACTGTTTTTT,CASRRDRGNEKLFF
TRBV11-1,TRBD1,TRBJ1-1,few,TGTGCCAGCAGCTTCCGGGGACAGGGCGTCATGAACACTGAAGCTTTCTTT,CASSFRGQGVMNTEAFF
TRBV15,.,TRBJ2-7,.,TGTGCCACCAGCAGAGCCTCTGGACAGCCCTACGAGCAGTACTTC,CATSRASGQPYEQYF
TRBV4-2,TRBD1,TRBJ1-2,.,TGTGCCAGCAGTCCCGGACAGGGGGCCAACTATGGCTACACCTTC,CASSPGQGANYGYTF
TRBV13,TRBD1,TRBJ1-6,.,TGTGCCAGCAAGGACGGCGACAGGGAGGATTCACCCCTCCACTTT,CASKDGDREDSPLHF